One sample yielded the 32 T cell receptor beta chains listed below, sequenced in a study of cytomegalovirus exposure and HLA in healthy donors. A multiplex PCR was run with 60 Vbeta primers and 13 Jbeta primers. The assay was immunoSEQ multiplex PCR, and TCRdb's table has in-frame clones only and misses some. Here the sample spans 130,000 to 150,000 clones, about 79% being singletons. The specimen sequenced was PBMCs. Receptors originate from a man in his forties in good health and CMV-seropositive.

This chain joins TRBV4-3 and TRBJ2-4; tentative D call: TRBD1 (7 bases). V was cut by 0 bases and J by 8 bases, with 8 bases left in between. Germline V gives CDR1 LGHNA, CDR2 YSLEER. This CDR3 contains 13 residues. The CDR3 reads CASSQDRGDIQYF. CDR3 in DNA: TGCGCCAGCAGCCAAGACAGGGGGGACATTCAGTACTTC.

This rearrangement joins TRBV27 to TRBJ2-7, with 9 bases that match TRBD2. Germline V gene lookup returns CDR1 MNHEY and CDR2 SMNVEV (reference sequence). The CDR3 is made up of 15 amino acids. Losses at the gene ends were 8 bases for V and 2 bases for J; bases not matched to a gene: 10. The CDR3 coding sequence is TGTGCCAGCCCGTGGAGACTAGCGGAAGCCTACGAGCAGTACTTC. Its protein is CASPWRLAEAYEQYF.

The gene calls are TRBV5-6 and TRBJ1-6, with D perhaps matching TRBD1 (6 bases). The CDR3 length is 15 residues. Per germline, CDR1 SGHDT and CDR2 YYEEEE. Trimming shortened V by 0 bases and J by 6 bases, and 10 bases separated the two germline ends. CDR3 in DNA: TGTGCCAGCAGCTTGGAGAGGGGGTTTAATTCACCCCTCCACTTT. Amino acid sequence: CASSLERGFNSPLHF.

The chain couples TRBV4-1 to TRBJ2-7, with TRBD1 matching 10 bases. Germline V gene sequence: CDR1 MGHRA, CDR2 YSYEKL. V shed 4 bases and J 7 bases; nucleotides not matched to a gene: 7. This CDR3 spans 14 amino acids. CDR3 region: CASSLGTGEWEQYF. CDR3 nucleotides: TGCGCCAGCAGCCTTGGGACAGGGGAATGGGAGCAGTACTTC.

The chain is built from TRBV19 and TRBJ1-1, with 7 bases lining up with TRBD1. V lost 5 bases and J lost 5; bases outside the gene matches: 8. The V gene's germline CDR1 is LNHDA and CDR2 SQIVND (reference sequence). The CDR3 sequence is 14 residues long. This CDR3 is CASSHFGRGTEAFF. DNA for the CDR3: TGTGCCAGTAGTCATTTTGGCAGGGGGACTGAAGCTTTCTTT.

The chain joins TRBV9 to TRBJ2-6; tentatively, D is TRBD2 (5 bases). V lost 4 bases and J 1 base, leaving 9 bases between the germline ends. The CDR3 is made up of 15 amino acids. CDR1 is SGDLS and CDR2 is YYNGEE in the germline V gene. The CDR3, as DNA: TGTGCCAGCAGCCCGGGGAATTCTGGGGCCAACGTCCTGACTTTC. Its protein product is CASSPGNSGANVLTF.

The genes are TRBV6-1 and TRBJ1-5; no reliable D call. Trimming took 2 bases from V and 5 from J, leaving 13 bases between them. The CDR3 runs 15 residues. CDR1 is MNHNS and CDR2 is SASEGT in the germline V gene. CDR3 amino acids: CASSEILMSYQPQHF. The CDR3 bases are TGTGCCAGCAGTGAAATTTTGATGAGCTATCAGCCCCAGCATTTT.

This clone turned up a few times. The gene calls are TRBV4-1 and TRBJ1-3; D unresolved. The germline CDR1 and CDR2 sequences are MGHRA and YSYEKL. The CDR3 runs 15 residues. Trimming took off 1 base at V and 0 bases at J, with 7 bases between the two ends. The DNA of the CDR3 is TGCGCCAGCAGCCAAGTAGCCTACTCTGGAAACACCATATATTTT. It is translated as CASSQVAYSGNTIYF.

The V and J genes are TRBV18 and TRBJ2-7; 8 bases map to TRBD2. The germline gives CDR1 KGHSH, CDR2 LQKENI. The ends lost 6 bases at V and 6 bases at J; junction bases unmatched: 10. The CDR3 spans 14 residues. The CDR3 is CASSSSGGGPEQYF. The CDR3 nucleotides read TGTGCCAGCTCTTCCTCGGGGGGGGGCCCCGAGCAGTACTTC.

This chain links TRBV6-1 with TRBJ1-4; unclear D gene. Trimming pared 10 bases from V and 0 bases from J, leaving 15 bases between. The CDR3 sequence is 15 residues long. Germline-derived CDR1 and CDR2 are MNHNS and SASEGT. CDR3 amino acids: CATIIAPATNEKLFF. The CDR3 nucleotides are TGTGCCACCATTATAGCCCCGGCAACTAATGAAAAACTGTTTTTT.

The CDR3: CASSSLRLAGGYEQYF. The CDR3 DNA follows: TGTGCCAGCAGCTCTCTGCGACTAGCGGGAGGGTACGAGCAGTACTTC. This chain uses TRBV7-9 with TRBJ2-7; TRBD2 matches at 14 bases. From germline, CDR1 is SEHNR and CDR2 FQNEAQ (reference sequence). J gave up 4 bases and V 4 bases, and 6 bases lay outside the gene matches. The CDR3 covers 16 residues.

V gene TRBV7-3 combines with J gene TRBJ2-5; a weak D match, TRBD1 (5 bases). Germline CDR1 reads SGHTA; CDR2 reads FQGTGA. V was pared by 2 bases and J by 2 bases, with 12 bases between. CDR3 length: 15 amino acids. The CDR3: CASSLGASTQETQYF. In nucleotides, the CDR3 is TGTGCCAGCAGCTTAGGGGCTTCTACTCAAGAGACCCAGTACTTC. Based on the CDR3 plus reference TRBV7-3 and TRBJ2-5, the full variable domain is GAGVSQTPSNKVTEKGKYVELRCDPISGHTALYWYRQSLGQGPEFLIYFQGTGAADDSGLPNDRFFAVRPEGSVSTLKIQRTERGDSAVYLCASSLGASTQETQYFGPGTRLLVL.

V and J are TRBV10-3 and TRBJ2-7, with 9 bases identical to TRBD1. The length of the CDR3 is 16 residues. CDR1 is ENHRY and CDR2 is SYGVKD in the germline V gene. J lost 0 bases, V lost 2 bases, and 5 bases had no gene match. In DNA, the CDR3 is TGTGCCATCAGTGAGGGGACAGGGTCGAGCTCCTACGAGCAGTACTTC. Translating it yields CAISEGTGSSSYEQYF.

The chain has TRBV2 and TRBJ1-2; TRBD1 matches 7 bases. This CDR3 spans 13 amino acids. Germline V gene data show CDR1 as SNHLY and CDR2 as FYNNEI. With 9 bases clipped from V and 5 bases from J, the junction kept 9 bases outside the gene matches. DNA of the CDR3: TGTGCCAGTACCTACGACAGGGTATATGGCTACACCTTC. Encoded protein: CASTYDRVYGYTF.

The V and J genes are TRBV28 and TRBJ1-1; 8 nucleotides agree with TRBD1. Losses at the gene ends were 5 bases for V and 0 bases for J; bases not matched to a gene: 5. CDR3 length: 15 amino acids. The germline V gene encodes CDR1 MDHEN and CDR2 SYDVKM. CDR3 nucleotides: TGTGCCAGCAGTAGGGGACAGGAGATGAACACTGAAGCTTTCTTT. Translated: CASSRGQEMNTEAFF.

V usage is TRBV12-5 and J usage is TRBJ2-5; TRBD2 matches at 14 bases. Germline loops: CDR1 LGHNT, CDR2 FRNRAP. V shed 6 bases, J shed 3 bases, and the junction held 21 bases outside the gene matches. There are 21 residues in the CDR3. The CDR3 DNA follows: TGTGCTAGTGGCTCCCATCCAAAATCCGGGACTAGCGGGAGCTCGGAAGAGACCCAGTACTTC. Translated: CASGSHPKSGTSGSSEETQYF.

This clone was detected only a few times. V gene TRBV30 combines with J gene TRBJ1-2; 7 nucleotides align to TRBD1. Germline V gene data show CDR1 as GTSNPN and CDR2 as SVGIG (reference sequence). V dropped 5 bases and J dropped 4; count of bases not matched to a gene: 7. The CDR3 is 13 residues long. CDR3 sequence: CAWGDRGPYGYTF. The CDR3, as DNA: TGTGCCTGGGGGGACAGAGGTCCCTATGGCTACACCTTC.

This clone occurred once. This chain joins TRBV19 and TRBJ1-5, with no clear D. This CDR3 spans 15 amino acids. CDR1 and CDR2 from the germline V gene are LNHDA and SQIVND (reference sequence). V lost 3 bases, J lost 2 bases, and 11 bases lay in between. CDR3 nucleotide sequence: TGTGCCAGTAGTATGGGCCGGATGGGCAATCAGCCCCAGCATTTT. Protein sequence: CASSMGRMGNQPQHF.

The J gene is TRBJ2-7, the V gene TRBV7-9; D gene unclear. Trimming left V 1 base short and J 4 bases short, with 11 bases between. The length of the CDR3 is 14 residues. Looked up from germline, CDR1 is SEHNR and CDR2 is FQNEAQ (reference sequence). The CDR3 spells CASSLGALQYEQYF. In nucleotides, the CDR3 is TGTGCCAGCAGCTTAGGGGCACTTCAGTACGAGCAGTACTTC.

The chain uses TRBV30 and TRBJ2-3, with D maybe TRBD2 (5 bases). The germline gives CDR1 GTSNPN, CDR2 SVGIG (reference sequence). V was clipped by 5 bases and J by 2 bases, with 14 bases between them. CDR3 length equals 14 residues. The CDR3 nucleotides are TGTGCCTGGTTGGGAGTGGAGCTCACAGATACGCAGTATTTT. This encodes CAWLGVELTDTQYF.

This clone was picked up a small number of times. The chain couples TRBV6-5 to TRBJ1-1; TRBD1 might be the D (6 bases). The CDR3 runs 14 residues. Germline V CDR1 and CDR2: MNHEY, SVGAGI. V was cut by 5 bases and J by 4 bases, with 14 bases left in between. The DNA of the CDR3 is TGTGCCAGCAGTCCTACACAGGGTAGCACTGAAGCTTTCTTT. Protein product: CASSPTQGSTEAFF.

V and J are TRBV5-5 and TRBJ1-4, with 7 bases fitting TRBD1. Germline CDR1 and CDR2: SGHKS and YYEKEE (reference sequence). V lost 4 bases to trimming and J lost 7 bases; unmatched junction nucleotides: 10. The CDR3 extends over 15 amino acids. The CDR3 DNA reads TGTGCCAGCAGCCTTTCCGACAGGGTGGGTGAAAAACTGTTTTTT. This gives the protein CASSLSDRVGEKLFF.

The V call is TRBV6-1, the J call TRBJ1-1, with unresolved D. CDR3 length: 15 amino acids. CDR1 and CDR2 from the germline V gene are MNHNS and SASEGT. V was cut by 6 bases and J by 1 base, with 15 bases left in between. The CDR3 DNA reads as TGTGCCAGCAGCCTCCGTGGAGTCGGGAACACTGAAGCTTTCTTT. It encodes CASSLRGVGNTEAFF.

A single count supports this clone. The chain's CDR3 is CASSLTGSISTQYF. CDR3 coding DNA: TGTGCCAGCAGCTTGACAGGGTCTATTTCAACCCAGTACTTC. The V gene is TRBV11-3, the J gene TRBJ2-5, with TRBD1 matching 7 bases. V shed 3 bases, J shed 8 bases, and the junction held 9 bases outside the gene matches. This CDR3 has 14 residues. Looked up from germline, CDR1 is SGHNT and CDR2 is YENEEA.

This chain links TRBV5-1 with TRBJ2-5, with 7 bases matching TRBD2. The closer fit of TRBJ2-7 to the DNA end suggests the J call may be wrong. The CDR3 is 14 amino acids. Germline V gene data show CDR1 as SGHRS and CDR2 as YFSETQ. In nucleotides, the CDR3 is TGCGCCAGCAGCCAAGCGGGGTTTGGGCACGAGCAGTACTTC. Translation: CASSQAGFGHEQYF.

V gene TRBV21-1 combines with J gene TRBJ2-1; the table's D call, TRBD1, has no DNA check behind it. TRBV21-1 is assigned pseudogene status. This CDR3 is built from 21 residues. DNA of the CDR3: TGTGCCAGCAGCAGAGTAGGGGACAGTCTTATTCAACAGAGCTCCTACAATGAGCAGTTCTTC. Encoded protein: CASSRVGDSLIQQSSYNEQFF.

The chain is built from TRBV27 and TRBJ2-1, with 10 bases identical to TRBD1. The CDR3 loop spans 15 amino acids. Germline V gene data show CDR1 as MNHEY and CDR2 as SMNVEV (reference sequence). V lost 7 bases to trimming and J lost 3 bases; unmatched junction nucleotides: 6. The CDR3 DNA reads TGTGCCAGCACCCTACGGGACAGGGGCTACAATGAGCAGTTCTTC. This encodes CASTLRDRGYNEQFF.

V and J are TRBV25-1 and TRBJ1-1, with D hard to call. Trimming left V 8 bases short and J 5 bases short, with 6 bases between. CDR1 is MGHDK, CDR2 SYGVNS, per germline. The CDR3 is 10 amino acids. DNA of the CDR3: TGTGCCAGCGGAGGGACTGAAGCTTTCTTT. It yields the protein CASGGTEAFF.

The V call is TRBV5-6, the J call TRBJ2-3; TRBD1 matches 7 bases. The V segment lost 3 bases and the J segment 6 bases; nucleotides outside the gene matches: 4. There are 13 residues in the CDR3. Per germline, CDR1 SGHDT and CDR2 YYEEEE. The CDR3 DNA reads TGTGCCAGCAGCTCGGACAGGTGGGATACGCAGTATTTT. Residues: CASSSDRWDTQYF. The full variable domain, in which reference TRBV5-6 and TRBJ2-3 provide the parts outside the CDR3, is DAGVTQSPTHLIKTRGQQVTLRCSPKSGHDTVSWYQQALGQGPQFIFQYYEEEERQRGNFPDRFSGHQFPNYSSELNVNALLLGDSALYLCASSSDRWDTQYFGPGTRLTVL.

The rearrangement links TRBV7-9 to TRBJ1-1; 8 bases fit TRBD1. CDR3 length: 16 amino acids. The germline V gene has CDR1 SEHNR and CDR2 FQNEAQ (reference sequence). The junction had 9 bases not matched to a gene; V was cut back by 5 bases and J by 1 base. The CDR3 DNA reads TGTGCCAGCAGCCCCTCCCAAGGGACAGGGAACACTGAAGCTTTCTTT. Protein sequence: CASSPSQGTGNTEAFF.

This clone showed up just once. V is TRBV30 and J is TRBJ2-3, with D possibly being TRBD2 (6 bases). V lost 1 base, J lost 5 bases, and 7 bases lay in between. The CDR3 consists of 12 residues. Germline CDR1 and CDR2: GTSNPN and SVGIG (reference sequence). The CDR3 region is CAWSGGGDTQYF. The CDR3 coding sequence is TGTGCCTGGAGTGGGGGAGGAGATACGCAGTATTTT.

The CDR3 region is CASSPTSVSYNEQFF. The CDR3 region has the DNA TGTGCCAGCAGCCCAACTAGCGTTAGCTACAATGAGCAGTTCTTC. The J gene is TRBJ2-1, the V gene TRBV7-9; TRBD2 agrees at 7 bases. Trimming at V came to 5 bases and at J to 3 bases, leaving 7 bases not matched to a gene. Germline CDR1 is SEHNR and CDR2 is FQNEAQ (reference sequence). The CDR3 has 15 residues. The full variable domain, its missing parts supplied by reference TRBV7-9 and TRBJ2-1, is DTGVSQNPRHKITKRGQNVTFRCDPISEHNRLYWYRQTLGQGPEFLTYFQNEAQLEKSRLLSDRFSAERPKGSFSTLEIQRTEQGDSAMYLCASSPTSVSYNEQFFGPGTRLTVL.